Below, 8 T cell receptor beta chains from the same sample are listed, as sequenced in a study of blood T cell repertoires in COVID-19. Using immunoSEQ multiplex PCR, the repertoire was profiled, and TCRdb retains in-frame clones only, with some absent. The data show more than 95,000 clones, with about 91% seen just once and 5% to 6.5% held by the top ten. Sequencing was performed on peripheral blood. These receptors all come from a human donor in a cohort sampled during active COVID-19.

V usage is TRBV7-3 and J usage is TRBJ2-2; 7 positions agree with TRBD2. Germline CDR1 SGHTA, CDR2 FQGTGA. The trim removed 1 base at V and 1 base at J, leaving 0 bases unmatched. The CDR3 consists of 15 residues. The CDR3 coding sequence is TGTGCCAGCAGCTTAAGCGGGGGGAACACCGGGGAGCTGTTTTTT. Encoded protein: CASSLSGGNTGELFF.

The rearrangement uses TRBV2 and TRBJ1-6; TRBD1 aligns across 9 bases. The trim removed 3 bases at V and 6 bases at J, leaving 3 bases unmatched. This CDR3 comprises 15 residues. Germline V CDR1 and CDR2: SNHLY, FYNNEI. CDR3 bases: TGTGCCAGCAGTGATTGGGGACAGGGTAATTCACCCCTCCACTTT. Its translation: CASSDWGQGNSPLHF.

The DNA for the CDR3 is TGTGCCAGCAGCACCCGGGACAGCATTCGTGGCACAGATACGCAGTATTTT. Protein sequence: CASSTRDSIRGTDTQYF. The chain joins TRBV9 to TRBJ2-3; 7 bases align to TRBD1. From germline, CDR1 is SGDLS and CDR2 YYNGEE. J lost 1 base, V lost 4 bases, and 12 bases had no gene match. The CDR3 length is 17 residues.

The chain joins TRBV5-6 to TRBJ2-3; 7 nucleotides agree with TRBD1. V was clipped by 1 base and J by 5 bases; unmatched bases: 7. Looked up from germline, CDR1 is SGHDT and CDR2 is YYEEEE. The CDR3 covers 15 residues. The CDR3 spells CASSLLGGERDTQYF. The CDR3 DNA reads as TGTGCCAGCAGCTTGTTAGGGGGCGAGAGAGATACGCAGTATTTT.

The chain recombines TRBV28 with TRBJ1-2, with D tentatively TRBD1 (6 bases). This CDR3 comprises 14 residues. The germline V and J ends were trimmed by 5 bases and 5 bases, with 15 bases remaining between them. CDR1 and CDR2 from the germline V gene are MDHEN and SYDVKM. CDR3 in amino acids: CASSDDRQGYGYTF. The CDR3 DNA reads as TGTGCCAGCAGTGACGACAGGCAAGGATATGGCTACACCTTC.

V is TRBV28 and J is TRBJ2-1; 7 nucleotides line up with TRBD2. The CDR3 length is 14 residues. Trimming removed 5 bases from V and 4 bases from J; junction bases left unmatched: 5. Looked up from germline, CDR1 is MDHEN and CDR2 is SYDVKM. Written as DNA, the CDR3 is TGTGCCAGCAGTCCTGACGGGGGGTACAATGAGCAGTTCTTC. Translation: CASSPDGGYNEQFF.

The V and J genes are TRBV18 and TRBJ1-2, with D perhaps matching TRBD1 (5 bases). The CDR3 contains 16 residues. Trimming removed 8 bases from V and 8 bases from J, with 27 bases in between. Germline loops: CDR1 KGHSH, CDR2 LQKENI. The CDR3 loop reads CASGLSLGTQGGGYTF. The DNA for the CDR3 is TGTGCCAGCGGGCTTTCGTTGGGGACTCAAGGAGGGGGCTACACCTTC.

The chain has TRBV30 and TRBJ1-1; 9 bases align to TRBD1. The germline V gene encodes CDR1 GTSNPN and CDR2 SVGIG (reference sequence). V was pared by 3 bases and J by 5 bases, with 7 bases of the junction left unmatched. This CDR3 comprises 14 residues. This CDR3 reads CAWRGGQGETEAFF. The CDR3 nucleotides are TGTGCCTGGAGGGGGGGACAGGGAGAGACTGAAGCTTTCTTT.